The T cell receptor (beta chain) described here comes from a study of blood T cell repertoires in COVID-19. On the study more broadly: The United States, Italy and Spain supplied acute and convalescent COVID-19 samples. PBMCs, B-cell-depleted T cells, or T cells were the source of the cDNA or gDNA that made up the material.

Original data processing: The authors estimated nucleated cell counts from reference gene primer amplification. Sequenced by immunoSEQ multiplex PCR; TCRdb stores in-frame clones only, minus some. D and trimming were read from the DNA, whereas the V and J calls and clone size are those reported in that table. This table has tens of thousands of clones, about 81% appearing once. The ends were cut back, 3 bases at V and 0 bases at J, with 15 bases in the middle. This CDR3 comprises 16 residues. From germline, CDR1 is ENHRY and CDR2 SYGVKD. Sequencing used peripheral blood. The V call is TRBV10-3, the J call TRBJ2-7; maybe TRBD2 (7 bases). The TCR was taken from a human donor in a cohort sampled during active COVID-19. The CDR3 reads CAISDRTGGHSYEQYF. DNA for the CDR3: TGTGCCATCAGTGATAGGACGGGGGGCCACTCCTACGAGCAGTACTTC.